One and the same sample provided the 25 T cell receptor beta chains below, sequenced in a study of spatial heterogeneity in lung cancer. TCRdb re-called the 5' RACE reads with MiXCR, one entry per CDR3 protein. In the table there are around 4,000 distinct CDR3 sequences, 20% to 25% of which are singletons. Time point here: sample taken at primary tumor resection. Unsorted tumor, nontumor lung tissue or cryopreserved PBMC supplied the whole RNA. The sequencing here drew on normal lung tissue next to the tumor, taken at surgery. These receptors came from a female donor with early-stage non-small cell lung cancer.

At least ten counts were recorded for this clonotype. This chain connects TRBV20-1 to TRBJ2-1, with no clear D. Germline CDR1 is DFQATT and CDR2 is SNEGSKA (reference sequence). Trimming removed 0 bases at V and 0 bases at J, with 9 bases between. CDR3 length equals 15 residues. The CDR3, as DNA: TGCAGTGCTAGAGACTGGGCGAGCTCCTACAATGAGCAGTTCTTC. Translation gives CSARDWASSYNEQFF.

By sample share, this clonotype is medium-sized (0.01 to 0.1%). The CDR3 protein is CASSFEGGSTNEKLFF. DNA of the CDR3: TGTGCCAGCAGTTTTGAGGGCGGCTCAACTAATGAAAAACTGTTTTTT. This sequence joins TRBV28 and TRBJ1-4; D gene unclear. The germline V gene has CDR1 MDHEN and CDR2 SYDVKM. The V end lost 3 bases, the J end lost 0 bases, and 11 bases lay between the germline ends. This CDR3 is built from 16 residues.

In its sample, this clonotype was seen many times. The rearrangement joins TRBV5-1 to TRBJ2-3, with TRBD2 matching over 7 bases. There are 15 residues in the CDR3. CDR1 and CDR2 (germline): SGHRS, YFSETQ. Trimming at V came to 5 bases and at J to 4 bases, leaving 10 bases not matched to a gene. In DNA, the CDR3 is TGCGCCAGCAGTTCCCGGGGAGCGGGGTCAGATACGCAGTATTTT. This translates into CASSSRGAGSDTQYF.

This clonotype was detected many times. The rearrangement uses TRBV20-1 and TRBJ1-1; no clear D gene. V lost 3 bases to trimming and J lost 1 base, with 9 bases between them. The CDR3 sequence is 13 residues long. CDR1 is DFQATT and CDR2 is SNEGSKA in the germline V gene (reference sequence). In DNA, the CDR3 is TGCAGTGCTAGTGGGCGCAGGAACACTGAAGCTTTCTTT. Its translation: CSASGRRNTEAFF.

This clonotype was seen ten or more times. This sequence joins TRBV20-1 and TRBJ2-1; no clear D. CDR1 is DFQATT, CDR2 SNEGSKA, per germline (reference sequence). This CDR3 spans 11 amino acids. The V end lost 3 bases, the J end lost 4 bases, and 4 bases lay between the germline ends. CDR3 DNA: TGCAGTGCTAGCTATTACAATGAGCAGTTCTTC. Translated: CSASYYNEQFF.

The V call is TRBV3-1, the J call TRBJ2-1; tentative D call: TRBD2 (6 bases). This CDR3 is built from 14 residues. Germline-derived CDR1 and CDR2 are LGHDT and YNNKEL (reference sequence). V dropped 1 base and J dropped 5 bases, with 9 bases sitting between them. The CDR3 region is CASSQGLADNEQFF. The CDR3, as DNA: TGTGCCAGCAGCCAAGGCTTAGCGGACAATGAGCAGTTCTTC.

Judged by abundance, this clonotype is medium-sized. Here the CDR3 DNA reads TGTGCCAGCAGCGTCGCGGGACAGCGAGGGTACAATGAGCAGTTCTTC. This translates into CASSVAGQRGYNEQFF. V and J are TRBV9 and TRBJ2-1; weak D call: TRBD1 (7 bases). Germline CDR1 is SGDLS and CDR2 is YYNGEE. Trimming removed 2 bases from V and 4 bases from J, with 16 bases in between. The CDR3 has 16 amino acids. Drawing the rest from reference TRBV9 and TRBJ2-1, the complete variable domain is DSGVTQTPKHLITATGQRVTLRCSPRSGDLSVYWYQQSLDQGLQFLIQYYNGEERAKGNILERFSAQQFPDLHSELNLSSLELGDSALYFCASSVAGQRGYNEQFFGPGTRLTVL.

In its sample, this clonotype ranks as medium-sized (0.01 to 0.1%). The chain carries TRBV28 and TRBJ2-1; tentatively, D is TRBD2 (6 bases). With 3 bases removed from V and 0 bases from J, the gap between germline ends came to 24 bases. This CDR3 region has 20 residues. Germline loops: CDR1 MDHEN, CDR2 SYDVKM. The CDR3 protein is CASSFPPGLGDLSSYNEQFF. In DNA, the CDR3 is TGTGCCAGCAGTTTCCCCCCGGGACTGGGAGACCTCAGCTCCTACAATGAGCAGTTCTTC.

This clonotype came up many times. The chain employs TRBV6-5 and TRBJ2-3; perhaps D is TRBD1 or TRBD2 (5 bases each). In germline, CDR1 is MNHEY, CDR2 SVGAGI. The CDR3 is 13 amino acids. Trimming shortened V by 6 bases and J by 7 bases, and 14 bases separated the two germline ends. This CDR3 is CASSRDGPYTQYF. DNA of the CDR3: TGTGCCAGCAGCCGGGACGGACCTTATACGCAGTATTTT.

This chain links TRBV6-2 or TRBV6-3 with TRBJ1-5, with a tentative D call TRBD1 (6 bases). Germline assignment: CDR1 MNHEY and CDR2 SVGEGT. Trimming pared 7 bases from V and 0 bases from J, leaving 13 bases between. This CDR3 region has 15 residues. The CDR3 nucleotides read TGTGCCAGCAAACGGACAGATTATAGCAATCAGCCCCAGCATTTT. It encodes CASKRTDYSNQPQHF.

The gene calls are TRBV3-1 and TRBJ2-1; D gene unclear. The V and J ends lost 4 bases and 4 bases respectively, with 14 bases between them. Germline V CDR1 and CDR2: LGHDT, YNNKEL (reference sequence). The CDR3 has 15 amino acids. The DNA for the CDR3 is TGTGCCAGCAGCCCACGCGACTTACCTTACAATGAGCAGTTCTTC. Its protein is CASSPRDLPYNEQFF.

This clonotype has at least ten counts. The chain carries TRBV27 and TRBJ2-7; D possibly corresponds to TRBD1 (6 bases). V gave up 7 bases and J gave up 2 bases, with 18 bases separating them. CDR1 and CDR2 (germline): MNHEY, SMNVEV (reference sequence). This CDR3 region has 15 residues. The CDR3 DNA is TGTGCCAGCAAGAGCCCCCAGACAGGAGCCTACGAGCAGTACTTC. As protein: CASKSPQTGAYEQYF.

The chain combines TRBV6-5 with TRBJ1-1; a possible D gene is TRBD1 (5 bases). The length of the CDR3 is 14 residues. The germline V gene has CDR1 MNHEY and CDR2 SVGAGI. Trimming left V 6 bases short and J 6 bases short, with 17 bases between. The CDR3 DNA follows: TGTGCCAGCAGGGCAGGGTTTGGGAGGCCTGAAGCTTTCTTT. Translating gives CASRAGFGRPEAFF.

This clonotype rates as medium-sized. The chain joins TRBV5-6 to TRBJ2-1, with D possibly matching TRBD2 (6 bases). Germline V gene lookup returns CDR1 SGHDT and CDR2 YYEEEE. The CDR3 totals 16 residues. Trimming cost V 2 bases and J 2 bases, with 14 bases left between them. The CDR3 region has the DNA TGTGCCAGCAGCTTTCGGGGGACCAAACCCTACAATGAGCAGTTCTTC. Amino acid sequence: CASSFRGTKPYNEQFF.

The V and J genes are TRBV14 and TRBJ1-2; D call uncertain. The germline V gene has CDR1 SGHDN and CDR2 FVKESK. The CDR3 spans 13 residues. V lost 1 base and J 5 bases, leaving 8 bases between the germline ends. This CDR3 is CASSQVRLYGYTF. DNA of the CDR3: TGTGCCAGCAGCCAAGTCCGCTTATATGGCTACACCTTC. Complete variable domain (other parts from reference TRBV14 and TRBJ1-2): EAGVTQFPSHSVIEKGQTVTLRCDPISGHDNLYWYRRVMGKEIKFLLHFVKESKQDESGMPNNRFLAERTGGTYSTLKVQPAELEDSGVYFCASSQVRLYGYTFGSGTRLTVV.

CDR3: CASSPGEQPEQYF. The CDR3 coding sequence is TGTGCCAGCAGTCCGGGGGAGCAACCTGAGCAGTACTTC. This sequence joins TRBV28 and TRBJ2-7; possibly TRBD2 for D (6 bases). This CDR3 is 13 amino acids long. The V and J ends lost 5 bases and 7 bases respectively, with 15 bases between them. Germline V gene sequence: CDR1 MDHEN, CDR2 SYDVKM.

The rearrangement joins TRBV9 to TRBJ2-5; D not certain. The V end lost 0 bases, the J end lost 4 bases, and 10 bases lay between the germline ends. Germline lookup yields CDR1 SGDLS and CDR2 YYNGEE. There are 14 residues in the CDR3. The CDR3 nucleotides are TGTGCCAGCAGCGTAGTACCAGCCCCAGAGACCCAGTACTTC. Translated, it gives CASSVVPAPETQYF.

This clonotype is labeled medium-sized. The chain uses TRBV29-1 and TRBJ1-1; no definite D call. From germline, CDR1 is SQVTM and CDR2 ANQGSEA. Between the trimmed V and J ends, which lost 5 bases and 7 bases, there was a span of 17 bases. This CDR3 spans 13 amino acids. The CDR3 DNA reads TGCAGCGTTAGGGAGATTCTAACGAATGAAGCTTTCTTT. Its translation is CSVREILTNEAFF.

By frequency in the sample, this clonotype is medium-sized. The J gene is TRBJ2-1, the V gene TRBV28; D remains ambiguous. This CDR3 has 13 residues. V was cut by 3 bases and J by 9 bases, with 12 bases left in between. Germline CDR1 is MDHEN and CDR2 is SYDVKM. The CDR3 sequence: CASSLPLVSEQFF. Written as DNA, the CDR3 is TGTGCCAGCAGTTTGCCCCTAGTATCTGAGCAGTTCTTC.

The chain uses TRBV5-1 and TRBJ2-3; 7 bases are a match to TRBD1. Trimming at V came to 6 bases and at J to 5 bases, leaving 12 bases not matched to a gene. Germline CDR1 reads SGHRS; CDR2 reads YFSETQ. The CDR3 runs 15 residues. The chain's CDR3 is CASKGRTGNLDTQYF. The CDR3 DNA reads TGCGCCAGCAAGGGAAGGACAGGCAATTTAGATACGCAGTATTTT.

CDR3 in DNA: TGTGCCAGCAGCCAAGGTGGCGGATCGTCTAACACAGATACGCAGTATTTT. This encodes CASSQGGGSSNTDTQYF. The J gene is TRBJ2-3, the V gene TRBV4-2; D remains unclear. V gave up 1 base and J gave up 2 bases, with 16 bases separating them. The CDR3 runs 17 residues. Germline V gene sequence: CDR1 LGHNA, CDR2 YNFKEQ.

This chain links TRBV6-1 with TRBJ2-5, with TRBD1 identical over 8 bases. The CDR3 covers 14 residues. Germline V gene lookup returns CDR1 MNHNS and CDR2 SASEGT. V gave up 5 bases and J gave up 4 bases; unmatched junction bases: 6. The CDR3 sequence is CASSRQGSGETQYF. The CDR3 DNA reads as TGTGCCAGCAGTAGACAGGGGTCGGGAGAGACCCAGTACTTC.

In its sample, this clonotype was seen many times. The chain is built from TRBV7-9 and TRBJ2-2, with D perhaps given as TRBD1 or TRBD2 (5 bases each). Trimming removed 8 bases from V and 4 bases from J, with 14 bases in between. The CDR3 consists of 14 residues. Germline V gene sequence: CDR1 SEHNR, CDR2 FQNEAQ (reference sequence). CDR3 nucleotides: TGTGCCAGCCGCGGGCAGGGCGGCACCGGGGAGCTGTTTTTT. Protein: CASRGQGGTGELFF.

There are many counts of this clonotype. The chain joins TRBV5-6 to TRBJ2-1, with 9 positions matching TRBD2. Germline CDR1 reads SGHDT; CDR2 reads YYEEEE. This CDR3 has 15 residues. Unmatched junction bases numbered 11, after V lost 3 bases and J lost 10 bases. Written as DNA, the CDR3 is TGTGCCAGCAGCTGGGCGGGCGCGGGAGGGTCCGAGCAGTTCTTC. Protein product: CASSWAGAGGSEQFF.

In its sample, this clonotype was seen many times. The chain combines TRBV20-1 with TRBJ2-5; 8 bases agree with TRBD2. This CDR3 has 15 residues. Trimming cost V 5 bases and J 5 bases; bases outside gene matches: 13. CDR1 DFQATT and CDR2 SNEGSKA come from the germline V gene (reference sequence). CDR3 loop: CSAFPPGGPWETQYF. The CDR3 DNA is TGCAGTGCTTTCCCACCGGGGGGGCCCTGGGAGACCCAGTACTTC.